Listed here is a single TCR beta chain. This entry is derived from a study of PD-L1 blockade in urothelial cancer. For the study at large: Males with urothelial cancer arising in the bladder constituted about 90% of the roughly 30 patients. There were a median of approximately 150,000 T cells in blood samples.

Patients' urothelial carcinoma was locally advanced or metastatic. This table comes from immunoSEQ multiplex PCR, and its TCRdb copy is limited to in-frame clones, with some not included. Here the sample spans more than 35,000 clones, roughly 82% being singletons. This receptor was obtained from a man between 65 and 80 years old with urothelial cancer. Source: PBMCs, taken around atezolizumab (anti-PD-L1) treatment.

CDR3: CATSLAAGELFF. The CDR3 region has the DNA TGTGCCACCAGCTTAGCGGCCGGGGAGCTGTTTTTT. The chain employs TRBV15 and TRBJ2-2, with a weak D call TRBD2 (6 bases). Germline V gene lookup returns CDR1 LNHNV and CDR2 YYDKDF (reference sequence). Deletions cut 5 bases from V and 6 bases from J, with 7 bases between. This CDR3 comprises 12 residues.